These T cell receptor beta chains were read from a single sample in a study of CD8 T cells in ankylosing spondylitis. Using its own MiXCR run on the 5' RACE reads, TCRdb lists one record per CDR3 protein. The sample includes around 120,000 distinct CDR3 sequences, approximately 25% of them seen just once. Source material: synovial fluid, either unsorted or a sorted T cell fraction (not recorded which). The receptors shown here come from a male donor with ankylosing spondylitis. The conserved cysteine and the conserved F or W are not part of the CDR3 here. Each record gives: V gene, CDR3 protein.

V: TRBV20-1; CDR3: SARGGTYEQY
V: TRBV6-2/TRBV6-3; CDR3: ASSYDPYNEQF
V: TRBV20-1; CDR3: SASPGQGTADTQY
V: TRBV20-1; CDR3: SALKGLAGGGEQF
V: TRBV15; CDR3: ATNRERGSVYNEQF
V: TRBV20-1; CDR3: SASLGANEKLF
V: TRBV2; CDR3: ASSIGQGPYEQY
V: TRBV21-1; CDR3: ASIKQGATQPQH
V: TRBV3-1; CDR3: ASSQEGTSGELF
V: TRBV6-1; CDR3: ASSEERAGWRPQH
V: TRBV27; CDR3: ASSSYDGTLNSPLH
V: TRBV5-1; CDR3: ASSLFGVDEQF
V: TRBV7-2; CDR3: ASSLAGGQAEKLF
V: TRBV5-1; CDR3: ASSLEASGSGTDTQY
V: TRBV19; CDR3: ASSLKTAYNEQF
V: TRBV6-1; CDR3: ASSGVVNQPQH
V: TRBV5-1; CDR3: ASSFAGTGANVLT
V: TRBV29-1; CDR3: SVDLGLINEQF
V: TRBV4-2; CDR3: ASSQRLAGGPYEQY
V: TRBV5-1; CDR3: ASSVGLAGASYEQY
V: TRBV20-1; CDR3: CARGRVGKSGANVLT
V: TRBV2; CDR3: ASSADWYEQY
V: TRBV5-6; CDR3: ASSLPPAGGRETQY
V: TRBV19; CDR3: ASSIFWTGFNQPQH
V: TRBV5-1; CDR3: ASMKSGLGTSPLH
V: TRBV5-6; CDR3: ASSFGGASGHILYEQY
V: TRBV5-1; CDR3: ASSLVGGRSYEQY
V: TRBV20-1; CDR3: SARDPAGGREETQY
V: TRBV2; CDR3: ASGTSGRGGF
V: TRBV2; CDR3: ASTRSGETQY
V: TRBV14; CDR3: ASSQDLQYEQY
V: TRBV20-1; CDR3: SATRSSDTQY
V: TRBV7-9; CDR3: ASSLAVVGDTEAF
V: TRBV27; CDR3: ASASGSNEQF
V: TRBV16; CDR3: ASSQLSTNQPQH
V: TRBV20-1; CDR3: SATPRDEQY
V: TRBV20-1; CDR3: SASSGNANSPLH
V: TRBV20-1; CDR3: SARAPPVSGTYEQY